This T cell receptor beta chain was captured by sequencing in a study of healthy donors' naive CD4 and CD8 T cells. Background on the study: Three donor age groups were sampled: 20-25, 40-50 and 60-70 years; half female. The study, taken as a whole, reports: A reported CD4+/CD8+ bias affected most V and J genes in naive cells. Roughly 13% of CD4/CD8 propensity variance appeared explained by V, J and CDR3 charge.

Sorting defined naive CD4+ as CD4+CD8-CD45RO-CD45RA+ and naive CD8+ as CD8+CD4-CD45RA+CD27bright. The V end was cut by 7 bases, the J end by 3 bases, with 10 bases between. This CDR3 has 11 amino acids. CDR1 and CDR2 (germline): SQVTM, ANQGSEA. In the case of this clonotype: Its antigen is as yet unknown.

Starting from about 470 ng of total RNA, TCR libraries were made with linear amplification. Each CDR3 protein gets one entry after TCRdb re-called the reads with MiXCR. The sample consists of 150,000 to 200,000 distinct CDR3 sequences, around three quarters of them appearing once. The V call is TRBV29-1, the J call TRBJ2-7; a possible D gene is TRBD1 (5 bases). Sequences were obtained from naive CD4+ and CD8+ T cells sorted from blood, pooled from several donors. The receptor was derived from a pool of human donors in good health; the sample pools cells from several healthy donors. Here the CDR3 reads CSARDSYEQYV. In DNA form, the CDR3 reads TGCAGCGCTAGAGACAGCTACGAGCAGTACGTC.